The clone carrying this T cell receptor (beta chain) was seen more than once but under ten times. What it binds is not known. The assay was immunoSEQ multiplex PCR, and TCRdb's table has in-frame clones only and misses some. The sample includes fewer than 150,000 clones, 90% of them seen just once. The sample originates from a study of T cell responses to AZD1222 COVID-19 vaccine. Regarding the study as a whole: Among AZD1222 vaccinees, only six were seropositive at baseline. Donors in the cohort were predominantly white British and more often female, and clonal diversity was possibly underestimated. Spike-specific TCR repertoires showed rising breadth and depth after two AZD1222 doses.

V lost 2 bases, J lost 3 bases, and 4 bases lay in between. Germline V gene sequence: CDR1 ENHRY, CDR2 SYGVKD. This CDR3 has 12 residues. The TCR was taken from an adult in good health. This chain joins TRBV10-3 and TRBJ1-1, with no clear D. The starting material was peripheral blood, obtained on day 0 of AZD1222 vaccination. In nucleotides, the CDR3 is TGTGCCATCAGTGAGGGTTACACTGAAGCTTTCTTT. As protein: CAISEGYTEAFF.